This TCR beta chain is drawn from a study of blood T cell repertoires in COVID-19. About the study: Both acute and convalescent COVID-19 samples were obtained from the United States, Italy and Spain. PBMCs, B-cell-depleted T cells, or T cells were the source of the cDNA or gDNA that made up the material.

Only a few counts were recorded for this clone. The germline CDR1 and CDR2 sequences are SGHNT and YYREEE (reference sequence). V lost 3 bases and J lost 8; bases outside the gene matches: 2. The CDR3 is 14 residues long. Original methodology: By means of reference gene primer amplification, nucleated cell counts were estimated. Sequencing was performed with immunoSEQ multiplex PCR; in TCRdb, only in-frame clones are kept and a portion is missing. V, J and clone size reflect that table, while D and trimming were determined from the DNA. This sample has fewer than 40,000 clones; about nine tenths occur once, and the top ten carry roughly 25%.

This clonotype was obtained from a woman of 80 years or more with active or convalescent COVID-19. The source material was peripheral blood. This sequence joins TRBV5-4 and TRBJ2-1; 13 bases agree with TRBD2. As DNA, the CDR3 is TGTGCCAGCAGCTGGGGGACTAGCGGGGATGAGCAGTTCTTC. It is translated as CASSWGTSGDEQFF. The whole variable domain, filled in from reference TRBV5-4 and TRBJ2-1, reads ETGVTQSPTHLIKTRGQQVTLRCSSQSGHNTVSWYQQALGQGPQFIFQYYREEENGRGNFPPRFSGLQFPNYSSELNVNALELDDSALYLCASSWGTSGDEQFFGPGTRLTVL.